This TCR beta chain was sequenced during a study of shared clonotypes between healthy human individuals. The CDR3 totals 15 residues. Trimming removed 0 bases at V and 9 bases at J, with 17 bases between. Looked up from germline, CDR1 is LNHNV and CDR2 is YYDKDF (reference sequence). Researchers ran the assay at a deep level. Measured with immunoSEQ multiplex PCR; TCRdb has only the in-frame clones, and not every one. The repertoire includes 2 million to 2.5 million clones, 93% of them detected once, and under 0.45% sits in the top ten. This clone is a singleton in its sample. Sample: naive CD4+ T cells from PBMCs. Noted subset: CD45RA+ positively selected. The gene calls are TRBV15 and TRBJ2-5; no clear D gene. The sequence derives from a man between 18 and 35 years old in good health. Some clones in this sample may be carry-over from other donors' samples. CDR3 region: CATSRDRTDFRAQYF. CDR3 DNA: TGTGCCACCAGCAGAGATCGGACGGATTTCCGGGCCCAGTACTTC.